This T cell receptor (beta chain) was sequenced during a study of blood T cell repertoires in COVID-19. Study-level information: From T cells, B-cell-depleted T cells, or PBMCs came the material, which was cDNA or gDNA.

There are 14 residues in the CDR3. The germline V gene has CDR1 SEHNR and CDR2 FQNEAQ (reference sequence). V was clipped by 5 bases and J by 0 bases, with 10 bases between them. In the authors' workflow: Amplification from reference gene primers served as the basis for estimated nucleated cell counts. Using immunoSEQ multiplex PCR, the repertoire was profiled, and TCRdb retains in-frame clones only, with some absent. That table gives V, J and clone size, and the DNA gave D and trimming. The table shows fewer than 150,000 clones, with about 87% occurring only once. The sequenced sample consisted of peripheral blood. The rearrangement joins TRBV7-9 to TRBJ1-1; tentative D call: TRBD1 (6 bases). The source of this sequence is a woman aged 35 to 49 with acute or convalescent COVID-19. The CDR3 DNA reads TGTGCCAGCAGCCTGGGACACCTGAACACTGAAGCTTTCTTT. As protein: CASSLGHLNTEAFF.